Below, one T cell receptor beta chain is given with its context. Antigen: not known. Data came from immunoSEQ multiplex PCR; TCRdb stores just in-frame clones and leaves some out. This repertoire shows 40,000 to 55,000 clones, about 86% found once; its top ten account for 20% to 25%. Deletions cut 4 bases from V and 7 bases from J, with 16 bases between. Germline loops: CDR1 SQVTM, CDR2 ANQGSEA. This CDR3 is 13 amino acids long. The data stem from a study of PD-L1 blockade in urothelial cancer. Study-wide points: Pretreatment peripheral blood TCR clonality that fell below the median predicted better survival among the patients studied.

Time point denoted: pretreatment peripheral blood. Locally advanced or metastatic urothelial carcinoma was diagnosed in the patients. The chain employs TRBV29-1 and TRBJ1-2, with unresolved D. The sequence was collected from a man aged 55-75 years with urothelial cancer. The sample in question was PBMCs, obtained around atezolizumab (anti-PD-L1) treatment. DNA of the CDR3: TGCAGCGTTGTCCCGGTGGTAGTATCTGGCTACACCTTC. This sequence encodes CSVVPVVVSGYTF.